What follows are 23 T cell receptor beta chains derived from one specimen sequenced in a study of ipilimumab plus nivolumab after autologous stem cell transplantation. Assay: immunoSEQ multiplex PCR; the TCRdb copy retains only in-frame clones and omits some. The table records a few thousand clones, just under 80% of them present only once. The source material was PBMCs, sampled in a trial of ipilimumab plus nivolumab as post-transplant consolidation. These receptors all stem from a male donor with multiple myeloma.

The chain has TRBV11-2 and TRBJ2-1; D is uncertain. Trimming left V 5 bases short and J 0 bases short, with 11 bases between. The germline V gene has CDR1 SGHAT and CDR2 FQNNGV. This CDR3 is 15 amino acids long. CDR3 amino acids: CASSKWLSSYNEQFF. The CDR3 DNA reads TGTGCCAGCAGCAAATGGTTGAGCTCCTACAATGAGCAGTTCTTC.

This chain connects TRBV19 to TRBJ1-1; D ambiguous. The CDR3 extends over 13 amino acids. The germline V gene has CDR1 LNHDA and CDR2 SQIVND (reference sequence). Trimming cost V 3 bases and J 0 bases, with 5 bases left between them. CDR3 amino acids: CASSITLNTEAFF. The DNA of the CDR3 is TGTGCCAGTAGTATTACATTGAACACTGAAGCTTTCTTT.

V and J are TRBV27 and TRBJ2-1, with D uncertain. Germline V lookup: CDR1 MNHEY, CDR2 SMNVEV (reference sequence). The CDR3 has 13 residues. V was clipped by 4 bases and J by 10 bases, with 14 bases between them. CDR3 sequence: CASSSPRYDEQFF. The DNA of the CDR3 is TGTGCCAGCAGTTCCCCTAGATACGACGAGCAGTTCTTC.

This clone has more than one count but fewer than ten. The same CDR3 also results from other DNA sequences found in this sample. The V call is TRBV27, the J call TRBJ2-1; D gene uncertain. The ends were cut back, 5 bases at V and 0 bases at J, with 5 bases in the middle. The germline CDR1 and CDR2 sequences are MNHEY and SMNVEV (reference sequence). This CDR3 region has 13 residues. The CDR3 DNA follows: TGTGCCAGCAGTCGCCCCTCCTACAATGAGCAGTTCTTC. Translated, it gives CASSRPSYNEQFF.

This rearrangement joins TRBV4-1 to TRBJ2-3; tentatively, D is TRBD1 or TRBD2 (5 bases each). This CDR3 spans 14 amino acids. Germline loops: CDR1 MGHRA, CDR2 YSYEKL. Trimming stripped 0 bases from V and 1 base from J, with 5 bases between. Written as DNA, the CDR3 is TGCGCCAGCAGCCAAGAGGGACGCACAGATACGCAGTATTTT. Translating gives CASSQEGRTDTQYF.

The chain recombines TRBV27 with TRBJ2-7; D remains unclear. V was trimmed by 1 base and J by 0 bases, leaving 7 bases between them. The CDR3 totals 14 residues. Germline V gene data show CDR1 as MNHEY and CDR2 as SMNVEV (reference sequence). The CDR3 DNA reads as TGTGCCAGCAGTTTATTTGCAGGCTCCTACGAGCAGTACTTC. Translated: CASSLFAGSYEQYF.

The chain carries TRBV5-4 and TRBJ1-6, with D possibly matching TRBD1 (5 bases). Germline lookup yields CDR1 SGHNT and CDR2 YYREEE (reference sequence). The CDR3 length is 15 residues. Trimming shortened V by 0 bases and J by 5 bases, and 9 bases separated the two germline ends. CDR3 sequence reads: CASSLVGTNNSPLHF. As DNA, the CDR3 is TGTGCCAGCAGCTTGGTGGGGACGAATAATTCACCCCTCCACTTT.

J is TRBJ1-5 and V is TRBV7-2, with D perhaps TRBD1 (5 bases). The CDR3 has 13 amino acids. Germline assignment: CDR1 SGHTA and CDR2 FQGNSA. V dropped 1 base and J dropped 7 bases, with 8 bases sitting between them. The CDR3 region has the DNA TGTGCCAGCAGCTTAGTTGGGGGACAGCCCCAGCATTTT. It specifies CASSLVGGQPQHF. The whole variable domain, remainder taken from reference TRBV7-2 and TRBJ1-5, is GAGVSQSPSNKVTEKGKDVELRCDPISGHTALYWYRQSLGQGLEFLIYFQGNSAPDKSGLPSDRFSAERTGGSVSTLTIQRTQQEDSAVYLCASSLVGGQPQHFGDGTRLSIL.

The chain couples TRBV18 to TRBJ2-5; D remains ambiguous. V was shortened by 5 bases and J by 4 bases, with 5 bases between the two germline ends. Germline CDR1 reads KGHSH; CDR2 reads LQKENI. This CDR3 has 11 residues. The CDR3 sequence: CASSTLETQYF. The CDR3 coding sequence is TGTGCCAGCTCAACCTTAGAGACCCAGTACTTC.

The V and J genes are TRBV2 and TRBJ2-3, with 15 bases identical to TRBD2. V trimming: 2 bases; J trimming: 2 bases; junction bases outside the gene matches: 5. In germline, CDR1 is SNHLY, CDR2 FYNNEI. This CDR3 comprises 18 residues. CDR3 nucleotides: TGTGCCAGCAGTGAAATAGGACTAGCGGGAGGGTCCACAGATACGCAGTATTTT. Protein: CASSEIGLAGGSTDTQYF.

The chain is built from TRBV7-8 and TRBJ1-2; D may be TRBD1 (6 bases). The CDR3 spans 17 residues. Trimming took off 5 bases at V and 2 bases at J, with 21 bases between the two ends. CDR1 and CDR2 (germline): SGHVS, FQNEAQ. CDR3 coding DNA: TGTGCCAGCAGCCCTACACACGGACAGTTTCTGAACTATGGCTACACCTTC. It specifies CASSPTHGQFLNYGYTF.

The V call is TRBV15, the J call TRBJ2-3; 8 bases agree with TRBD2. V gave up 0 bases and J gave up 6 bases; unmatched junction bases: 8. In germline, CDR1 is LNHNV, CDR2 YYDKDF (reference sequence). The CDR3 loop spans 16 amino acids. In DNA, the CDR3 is TGTGCCACCAGCAGAGATCAAAGCGGGAGCGGGGATACGCAGTATTTT. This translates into CATSRDQSGSGDTQYF. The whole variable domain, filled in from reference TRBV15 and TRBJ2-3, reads DAMVIQNPRYQVTQFGKPVTLSCSQTLNHNVMYWYQQKSSQAPKLLFHYYDKDFNNEADTPDNFQSRRPNTSFCFLDIRSPGLGDTAMYLCATSRDQSGSGDTQYFGPGTRLTVL.

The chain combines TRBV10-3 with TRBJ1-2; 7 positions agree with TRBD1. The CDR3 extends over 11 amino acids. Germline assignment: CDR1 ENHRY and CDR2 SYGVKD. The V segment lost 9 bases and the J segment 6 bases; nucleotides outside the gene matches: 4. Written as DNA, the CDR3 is TGTGCCATAAGTACAGGGGATGGCTACACCTTC. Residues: CAISTGDGYTF.

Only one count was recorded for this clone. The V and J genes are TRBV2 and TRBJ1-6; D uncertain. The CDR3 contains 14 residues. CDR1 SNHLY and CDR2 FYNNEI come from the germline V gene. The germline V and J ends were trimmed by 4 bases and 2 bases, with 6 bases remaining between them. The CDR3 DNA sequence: TGTGCCAGCAGTGTTCTCCCCTATAATTCACCCCTCCACTTT. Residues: CASSVLPYNSPLHF.

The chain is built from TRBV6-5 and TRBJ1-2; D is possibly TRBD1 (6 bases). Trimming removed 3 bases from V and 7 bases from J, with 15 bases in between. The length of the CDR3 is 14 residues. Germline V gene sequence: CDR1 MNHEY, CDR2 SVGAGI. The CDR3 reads CASSYWSGDGGYTF. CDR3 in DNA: TGTGCCAGCAGTTATTGGTCAGGGGATGGTGGCTACACCTTC.

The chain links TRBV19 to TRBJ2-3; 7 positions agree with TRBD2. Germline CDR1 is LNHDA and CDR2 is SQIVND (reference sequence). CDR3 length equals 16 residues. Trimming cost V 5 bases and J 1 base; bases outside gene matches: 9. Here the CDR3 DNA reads TGTGCCAGTAGTTACGGGGAGGGAATTGGCACAGATACGCAGTATTTT. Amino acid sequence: CASSYGEGIGTDTQYF.

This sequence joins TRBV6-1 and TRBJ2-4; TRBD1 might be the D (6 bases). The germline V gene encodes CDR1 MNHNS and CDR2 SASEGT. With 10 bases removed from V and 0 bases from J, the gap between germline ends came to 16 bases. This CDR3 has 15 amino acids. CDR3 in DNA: TGTGCCACCCAGGGGAGAATCCTAGCCAAAAACATTCAGTACTTC. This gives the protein CATQGRILAKNIQYF.

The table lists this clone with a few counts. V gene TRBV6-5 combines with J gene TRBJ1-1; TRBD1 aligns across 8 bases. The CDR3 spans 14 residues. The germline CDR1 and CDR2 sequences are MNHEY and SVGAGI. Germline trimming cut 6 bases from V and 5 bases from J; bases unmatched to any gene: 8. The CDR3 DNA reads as TGTGCCAGCAGGAACGACAGGGGAGGAACTGAAGCTTTCTTT. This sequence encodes CASRNDRGGTEAFF.

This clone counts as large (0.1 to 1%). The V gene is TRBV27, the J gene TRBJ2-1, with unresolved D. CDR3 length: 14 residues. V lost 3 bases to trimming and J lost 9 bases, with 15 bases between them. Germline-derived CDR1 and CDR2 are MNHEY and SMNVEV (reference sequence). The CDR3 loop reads CASSFTVYGIEQFF. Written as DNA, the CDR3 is TGTGCCAGCAGTTTCACGGTATACGGTATTGAGCAGTTCTTC.

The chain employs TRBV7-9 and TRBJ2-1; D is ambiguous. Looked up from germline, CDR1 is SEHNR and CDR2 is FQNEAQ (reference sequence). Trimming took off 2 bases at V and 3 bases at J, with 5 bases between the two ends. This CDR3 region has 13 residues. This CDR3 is CASSLTHYNEQFF. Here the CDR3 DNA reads TGTGCCAGCAGCTTAACACACTACAATGAGCAGTTCTTC.

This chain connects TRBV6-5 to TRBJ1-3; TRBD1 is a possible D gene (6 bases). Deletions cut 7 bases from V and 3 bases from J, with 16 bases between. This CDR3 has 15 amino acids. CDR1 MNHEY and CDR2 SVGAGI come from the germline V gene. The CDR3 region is CASKERQAVGNTIYF. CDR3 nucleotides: TGTGCCAGCAAAGAAAGACAGGCGGTTGGAAACACCATATATTTT.

CDR3 DNA sequence: TGTGCCAGCAGCTTACTAGCGGGAGAAGATACGCAGTATTTT. Its translation is CASSLLAGEDTQYF. The chain employs TRBV11-2 and TRBJ2-3, with 10 bases lining up with TRBD2. Germline-derived CDR1 and CDR2 are SGHAT and FQNNGV. The CDR3 covers 14 residues. Unmatched junction bases numbered 1, after V lost 2 bases and J lost 5 bases.

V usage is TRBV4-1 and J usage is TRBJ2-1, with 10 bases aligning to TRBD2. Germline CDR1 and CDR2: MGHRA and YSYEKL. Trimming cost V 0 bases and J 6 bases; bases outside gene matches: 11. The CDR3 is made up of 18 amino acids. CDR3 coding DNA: TGCGCCAGCAGCCAAGAGTTTGCTAGCGGGAGAAGTAGCAATGAGCAGTTCTTC. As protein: CASSQEFASGRSSNEQFF.